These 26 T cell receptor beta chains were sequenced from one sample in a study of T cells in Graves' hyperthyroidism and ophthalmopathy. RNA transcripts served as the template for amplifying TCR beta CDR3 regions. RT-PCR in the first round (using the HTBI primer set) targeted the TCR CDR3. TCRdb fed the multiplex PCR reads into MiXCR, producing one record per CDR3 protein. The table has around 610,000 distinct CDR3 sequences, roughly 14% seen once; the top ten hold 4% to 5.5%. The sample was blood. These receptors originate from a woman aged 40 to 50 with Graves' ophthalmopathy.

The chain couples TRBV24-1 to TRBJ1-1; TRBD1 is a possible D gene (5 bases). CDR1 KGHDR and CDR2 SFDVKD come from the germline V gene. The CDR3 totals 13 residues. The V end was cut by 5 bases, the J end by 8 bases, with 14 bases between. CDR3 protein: CATSGSPYREAFF. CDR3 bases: TGTGCCACCAGTGGGTCCCCTTACAGGGAAGCTTTCTTT.

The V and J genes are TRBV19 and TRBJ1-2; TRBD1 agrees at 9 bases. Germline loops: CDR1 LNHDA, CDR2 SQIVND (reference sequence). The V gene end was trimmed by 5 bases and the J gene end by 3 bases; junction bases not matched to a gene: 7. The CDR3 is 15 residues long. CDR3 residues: CASSDGQGPYYGYTF. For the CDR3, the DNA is TGTGCCAGTAGTGACGGACAGGGGCCTTACTATGGCTACACCTTC. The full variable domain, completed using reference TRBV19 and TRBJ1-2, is DGGITQSPKYLFRKEGQNVTLSCEQNLNHDAMYWYRQDPGQGLRLIYYSQIVNDFQKGDIAEGYSVSREKKESFPLTVTSAQKNPTAFYLCASSDGQGPYYGYTFGSGTRLTVV.

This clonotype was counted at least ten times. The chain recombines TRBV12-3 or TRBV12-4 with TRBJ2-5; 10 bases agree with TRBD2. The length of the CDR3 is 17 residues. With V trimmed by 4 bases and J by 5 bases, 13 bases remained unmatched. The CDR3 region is CASSSSSGRALLETQYF. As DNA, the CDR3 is TGTGCCAGCAGTTCTTCAAGCGGGAGGGCCCTTCTCGAGACCCAGTACTTC.

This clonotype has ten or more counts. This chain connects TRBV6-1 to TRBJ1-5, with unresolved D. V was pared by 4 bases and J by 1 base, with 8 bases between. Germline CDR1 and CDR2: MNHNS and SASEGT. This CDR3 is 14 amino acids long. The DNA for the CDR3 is TGTGCCAGCAGTGTAACGGGGAGCAATCAGCCCCAGCATTTT. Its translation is CASSVTGSNQPQHF.

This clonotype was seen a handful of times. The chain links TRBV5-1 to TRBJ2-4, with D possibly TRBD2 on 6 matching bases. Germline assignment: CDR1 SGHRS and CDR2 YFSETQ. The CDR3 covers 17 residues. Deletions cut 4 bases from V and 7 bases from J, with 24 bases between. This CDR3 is CASSLGDAGGSYNIQYF. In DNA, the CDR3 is TGCGCCAGCAGCCTTGGGGACGCAGGAGGGTCTTATAACATTCAGTACTTC.

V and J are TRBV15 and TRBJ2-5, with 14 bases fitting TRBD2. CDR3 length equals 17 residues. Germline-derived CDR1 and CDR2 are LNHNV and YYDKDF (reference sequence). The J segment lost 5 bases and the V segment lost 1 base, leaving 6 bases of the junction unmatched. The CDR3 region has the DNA TGTGCCACCAGCAGAGGAGAGGGACTAGCGGGAGTTGAGACCCAGTACTTC. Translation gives CATSRGEGLAGVETQYF.

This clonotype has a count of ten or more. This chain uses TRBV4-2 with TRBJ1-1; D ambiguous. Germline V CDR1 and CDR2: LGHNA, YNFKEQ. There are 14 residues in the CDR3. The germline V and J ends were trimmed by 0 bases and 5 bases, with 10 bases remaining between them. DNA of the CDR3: TGTGCCAGCAGCCAAGAACCTGTTCGAACTGAAGCTTTCTTT. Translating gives CASSQEPVRTEAFF.

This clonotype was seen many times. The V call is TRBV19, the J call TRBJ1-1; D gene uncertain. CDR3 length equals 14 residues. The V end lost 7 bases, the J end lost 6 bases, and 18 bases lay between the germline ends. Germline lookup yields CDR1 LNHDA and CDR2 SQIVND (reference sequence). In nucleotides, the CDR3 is TGTGCCAGTACCAACCCGGGGATGGGCGCTGAAGCTTTCTTT. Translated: CASTNPGMGAEAFF.

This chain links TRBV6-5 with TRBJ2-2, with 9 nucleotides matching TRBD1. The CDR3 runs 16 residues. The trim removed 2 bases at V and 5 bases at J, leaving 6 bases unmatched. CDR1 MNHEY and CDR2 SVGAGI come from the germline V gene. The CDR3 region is CASSYDRGAWTGELFF. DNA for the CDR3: TGTGCCAGCAGTTACGACAGGGGGGCCTGGACCGGGGAGCTGTTTTTT.

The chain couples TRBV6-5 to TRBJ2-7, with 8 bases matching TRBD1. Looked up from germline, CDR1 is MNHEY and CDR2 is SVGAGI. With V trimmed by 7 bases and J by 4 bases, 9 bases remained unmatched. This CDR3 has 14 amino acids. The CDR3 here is CASNLGQGSYEQYF. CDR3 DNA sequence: TGTGCCAGCAACCTCGGACAGGGTTCTTACGAGCAGTACTTC.

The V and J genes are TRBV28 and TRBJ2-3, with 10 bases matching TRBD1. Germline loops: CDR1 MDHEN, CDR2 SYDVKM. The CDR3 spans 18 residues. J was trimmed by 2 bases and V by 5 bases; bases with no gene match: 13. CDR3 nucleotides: TGTGCCAGCAGTACGATAAATACCGGGACAGGGGACACAGATACGCAGTATTTT. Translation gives CASSTINTGTGDTDTQYF. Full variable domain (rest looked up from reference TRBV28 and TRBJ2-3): DVKVTQSSRYLVKRTGEKVFLECVQDMDHENMFWYRQDPGLGLRLIYFSYDVKMKEKGDIPEGYSVSREKKERFSLILESASTNQTSMYLCASSTINTGTGDTDTQYFGPGTRLTVL.

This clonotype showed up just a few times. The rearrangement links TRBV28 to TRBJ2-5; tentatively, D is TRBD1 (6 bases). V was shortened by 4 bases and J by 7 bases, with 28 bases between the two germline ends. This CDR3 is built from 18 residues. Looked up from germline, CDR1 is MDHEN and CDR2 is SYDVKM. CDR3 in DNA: TGTGCCAGCAGTTCGCGTCTCAGGACAGAGAAGGGCCAGGGGACCCAGTACTTC. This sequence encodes CASSSRLRTEKGQGTQYF.

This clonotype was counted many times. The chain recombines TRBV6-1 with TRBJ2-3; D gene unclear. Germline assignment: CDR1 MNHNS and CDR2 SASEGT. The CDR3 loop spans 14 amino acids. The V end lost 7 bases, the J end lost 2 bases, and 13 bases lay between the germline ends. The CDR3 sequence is CASMGGVDTDTQYF. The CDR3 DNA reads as TGTGCCAGCATGGGTGGGGTAGACACAGATACGCAGTATTTT.

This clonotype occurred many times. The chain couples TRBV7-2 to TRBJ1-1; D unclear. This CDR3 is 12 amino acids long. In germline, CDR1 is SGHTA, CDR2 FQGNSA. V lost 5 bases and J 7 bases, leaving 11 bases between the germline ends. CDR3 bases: TGTGCCAGCAGCGTGCAACAGAATGAAGCTTTCTTT. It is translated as CASSVQQNEAFF.

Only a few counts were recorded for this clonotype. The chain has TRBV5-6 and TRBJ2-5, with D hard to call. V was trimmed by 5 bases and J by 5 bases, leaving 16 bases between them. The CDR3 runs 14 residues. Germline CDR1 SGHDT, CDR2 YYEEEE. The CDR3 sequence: CASSVLGTRETQYF. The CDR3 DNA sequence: TGTGCCAGCAGTGTGCTGGGAACAAGGGAGACCCAGTACTTC.

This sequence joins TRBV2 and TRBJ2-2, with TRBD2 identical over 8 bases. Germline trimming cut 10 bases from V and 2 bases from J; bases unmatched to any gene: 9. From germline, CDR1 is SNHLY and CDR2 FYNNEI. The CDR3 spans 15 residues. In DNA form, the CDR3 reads TGTGCCACCCGGACGGGGGGGGGAAACACCGGGGAGCTGTTTTTT. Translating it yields CATRTGGGNTGELFF.

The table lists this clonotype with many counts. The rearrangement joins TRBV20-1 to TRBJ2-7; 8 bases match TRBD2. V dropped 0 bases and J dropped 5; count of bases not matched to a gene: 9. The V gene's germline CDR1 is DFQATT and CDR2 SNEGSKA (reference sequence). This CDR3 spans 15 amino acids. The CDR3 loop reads CSARDRWGTSHEQYF. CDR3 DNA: TGCAGTGCTAGAGATCGATGGGGGACTAGTCACGAGCAGTACTTC.

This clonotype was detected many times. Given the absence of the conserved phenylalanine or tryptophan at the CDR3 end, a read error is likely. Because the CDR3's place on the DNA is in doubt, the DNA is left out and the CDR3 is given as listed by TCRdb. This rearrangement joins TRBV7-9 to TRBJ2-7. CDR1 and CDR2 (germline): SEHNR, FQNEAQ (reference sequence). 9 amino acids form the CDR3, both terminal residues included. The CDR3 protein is CASRSTSSR.

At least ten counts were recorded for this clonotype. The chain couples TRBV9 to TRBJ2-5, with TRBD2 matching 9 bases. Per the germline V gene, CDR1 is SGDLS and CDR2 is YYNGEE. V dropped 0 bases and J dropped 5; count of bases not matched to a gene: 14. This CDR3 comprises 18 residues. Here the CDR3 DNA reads TGTGCCAGCAGCGTAGGAGTCGGTGGAAGCGGGAGGAGGGAGACCCAGTACTTC. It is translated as CASSVGVGGSGRRETQYF. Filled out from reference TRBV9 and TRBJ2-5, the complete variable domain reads DSGVTQTPKHLITATGQRVTLRCSPRSGDLSVYWYQQSLDQGLQFLIQYYNGEERAKGNILERFSAQQFPDLHSELNLSSLELGDSALYFCASSVGVGGSGRRETQYFGPGTRLLVL.

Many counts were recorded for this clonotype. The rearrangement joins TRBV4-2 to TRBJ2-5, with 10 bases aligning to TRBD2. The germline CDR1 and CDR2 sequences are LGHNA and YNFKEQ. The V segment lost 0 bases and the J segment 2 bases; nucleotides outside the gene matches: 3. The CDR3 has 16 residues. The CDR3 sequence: CASSQEGSGRQETQYF. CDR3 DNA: TGTGCCAGCAGCCAAGAAGGTAGCGGGAGGCAAGAGACCCAGTACTTC.

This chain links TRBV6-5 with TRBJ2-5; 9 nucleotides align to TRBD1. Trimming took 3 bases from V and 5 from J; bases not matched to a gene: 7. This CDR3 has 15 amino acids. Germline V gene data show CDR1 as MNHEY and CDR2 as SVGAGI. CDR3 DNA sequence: TGTGCCAGCAGTTATACCGGGACAGGGCGTGAGACCCAGTACTTC. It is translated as CASSYTGTGRETQYF.

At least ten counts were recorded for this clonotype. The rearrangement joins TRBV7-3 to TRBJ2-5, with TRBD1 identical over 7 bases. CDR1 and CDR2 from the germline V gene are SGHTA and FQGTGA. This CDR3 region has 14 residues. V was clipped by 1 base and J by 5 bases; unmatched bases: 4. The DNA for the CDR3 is TGTGCCAGCAGCTTAAGAGGGGGCCGCGAGACCCAGTACTTC. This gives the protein CASSLRGGRETQYF.

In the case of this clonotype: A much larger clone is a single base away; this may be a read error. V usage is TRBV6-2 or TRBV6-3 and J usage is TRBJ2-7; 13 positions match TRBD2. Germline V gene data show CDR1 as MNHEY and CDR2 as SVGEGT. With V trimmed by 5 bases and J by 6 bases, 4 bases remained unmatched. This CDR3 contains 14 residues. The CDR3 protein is CASSRTSGRSEQYF. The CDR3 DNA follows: TGTGCCAGCAGTAGGACTAGCGGGAGAAGCGAGCAGTACTTC.

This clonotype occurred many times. Here the CDR3 reads CASSLTHSYEQYF. The CDR3 bases are TGTGCCAGCAGTCTGACGCACTCCTACGAGCAGTACTTC. This chain links TRBV28 with TRBJ2-7; D call uncertain. Germline values: CDR1 MDHEN, CDR2 SYDVKM. The CDR3 loop spans 13 amino acids. Trimming removed 5 bases at V and 0 bases at J, with 8 bases between.

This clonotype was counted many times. The CDR3 is CATSRGGRGEQYF. CDR3 nucleotides: TGTGCCACCAGCAGAGGGGGGCGCGGCGAGCAGTACTTC. V usage is TRBV15 and J usage is TRBJ2-7, with TRBD1 as a possible D gene (6 bases). This CDR3 contains 13 residues. CDR1 and CDR2 from the germline V gene are LNHNV and YYDKDF (reference sequence). Trimming cost V 1 base and J 6 bases, with 10 bases left between them.

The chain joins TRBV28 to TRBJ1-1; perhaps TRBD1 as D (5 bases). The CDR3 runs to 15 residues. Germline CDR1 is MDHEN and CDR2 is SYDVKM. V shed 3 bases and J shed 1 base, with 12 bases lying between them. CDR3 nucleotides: TGTGCCAGCAGTTTTACGCTTGGGGGGAACACTGAAGCTTTCTTT. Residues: CASSFTLGGNTEAFF.